This T cell receptor (beta chain) was identified during a study of OX40 agonist ivuxolimab in advanced cancers. Regarding the research as a whole: Ivuxolimab was an agonistic, fully human IgG2 monoclonal antibody directed against OX40 (CD134), a costimulatory receptor. Intravenous ivuxolimab was administered to patients every 2 weeks at six dose levels: 0.01, 0.1, 0.3, 1.5, 3 and 10 mg/kg. Among the roughly 52 dose-escalation patients, roughly 20 had hepatocellular carcinoma, 15 or so melanoma, 9 renal cell carcinoma and 9 head and neck cancer. A male proportion of roughly 80% and a mean age of roughly 58 years, ranging from 23 to 79, were recorded for the dose-escalation cohort. Patients were allowed to have had prior anti-PD-1, anti-PD-L1 or anti-CTLA-4 therapy, and approximately 40% of the dose-escalation patients had been treated with checkpoint inhibitors. Partial responses occurred in three dose-escalation patients: two with cutaneous melanoma and one with hepatocellular carcinoma. Peripheral TCRbeta sequencing aimed to test whether ivuxolimab altered TCR sequence diversity and caused clonal T-cell expansion. The paper describes the monotherapy dose-escalation part (N ≈ 52 patients) of the phase I trial of ivuxolimab. General findings and caveats noted by the study authors: Low levels of normalized T-cell clonal expansion were also seen in some nonresponding patients. On average, CD8+ T cells showed more expanded clones than CD4+ T cells after ivuxolimab. Partial responders in the 0.1-3.0 mg/kg groups had among the lowest normalized peripheral clonal expansion, especially among CD8+ T cells. The antigen specificity of the peripheral T cells that underwent clonal expansion was not determined. At doses from 0.1 to 3.0 mg/kg, clonal expansion was seen in both CD4+ and CD8+ blood T cells between baseline and week 6.

Patients with autoimmune disease history or receiving systemic immunosuppression were excluded from the trial. Peripheral blood for TCR sequencing was collected from all dose cohorts at baseline, on cycle 4 day 1, and on cycle 7 day 1. Samples were obtained from an open-label, multicenter, first-in-human phase I dose-escalation trial of ivuxolimab. The trial enrolled adults with locally advanced or metastatic head and neck squamous cell, hepatocellular, melanoma or renal cell carcinoma. Before TCR sequencing, CD4+ T cells and CD8+ T cells were sorted from peripheral blood as separate populations. This clone was detected only a few times. Its antigen target is currently unknown. Base qualities were left out, and no much larger clone turns up one base away. Genomic DNA was isolated from the sorted cells so that the TCRbeta CDR3 region could be sequenced. TCRbeta CDR3 regions were sequenced using the immunoSEQ Assay. TCRdb obtained this table from immuneACCESS and retained in-frame rearrangements with V and J assigned. These tables miss some clones; where compared with another copy, unresolved V genes account for less than half of the shortfall, and the remainder is unexplained. This sample gives approximately 17,000 clones in total; 70% to 90% of them show up just once. The ten most abundant clones make up roughly 32% of the sample.

The sequencing used CD4+ or CD8+ T cells sorted from blood, collected in a trial of the OX40 agonist ivuxolimab. The sequence came from an adult with an advanced solid tumor such as melanoma, head and neck, liver or kidney cancer.

This receptor has the CDR3 CASSKVNGLAGTSTDTQYF. DNA sequence: TGTGCCAGCAGCAAAGTGAACGGACTAGCGGGGACAAGCACAGATACGCAGTATTTT. The chain is made from TRBV21-1 and TRBJ2-3; the table assigns TRBD2, which was not confirmed against the DNA. TRBV21-1 is labeled a pseudogene. The CDR3 contains 19 residues, cysteine and phenylalanine counted. Only the CDR3 region is kept as DNA, spanning 57 bases read in frame from base 1.